A single sample gave rise to the 19 T cell receptor beta chains below, sequenced in a study of cytomegalovirus exposure and HLA in healthy donors. The PCR contained 60 Vbeta and 13 Jbeta primers. Assay: immunoSEQ multiplex PCR; the TCRdb copy retains only in-frame clones and omits some. This table has about 98,000 clones, approximately 78% appearing once. The specimen was PBMCs. The receptor set was obtained from a man in his forties or fifties in good health and CMV-seronegative.

The chain recombines TRBV9 with TRBJ2-1, with a weak D call TRBD1 (7 bases). The CDR3 is 15 residues long. The germline V gene has CDR1 SGDLS and CDR2 YYNGEE. V was trimmed by 0 bases and J by 4 bases, leaving 11 bases between them. CDR3 protein: CASSVGQGGYNEQFF. CDR3 nucleotide sequence: TGTGCCAGCAGCGTAGGGCAGGGGGGTTACAATGAGCAGTTCTTC.

V usage is TRBV7-3 and J usage is TRBJ2-7, with no clear D. Between the trimmed V and J ends, which lost 0 bases and 3 bases, there was a span of 21 bases. The CDR3 covers 18 residues. Germline CDR1 reads SGHTA; CDR2 reads FQGTGA. The CDR3, as DNA: TGTGCCAGCAGCTTAACGGTTGCCCGAGTGGTGGTTGGCTACGAGCAGTACTTC. The encoded protein is CASSLTVARVVVGYEQYF.

The chain is built from TRBV5-4 and TRBJ2-3, with 15 nucleotides matching TRBD2. The germline V gene has CDR1 SGHNT and CDR2 YYREEE (reference sequence). The V gene end was trimmed by 4 bases and the J gene end by 6 bases; junction bases not matched to a gene: 6. The CDR3 extends over 16 amino acids. This CDR3 is CASSPGLAGGFDTQYF. In nucleotides, the CDR3 is TGTGCCAGCAGCCCGGGACTAGCGGGGGGCTTTGATACGCAGTATTTT.

The chain couples TRBV5-1 to TRBJ2-1; 12 nucleotides align to TRBD2. V gave up 4 bases and J gave up 1 base; unmatched junction bases: 3. From germline, CDR1 is SGHRS and CDR2 YFSETQ. This CDR3 is built from 16 residues. CDR3 in DNA: TGCGCCAGCAGCCGGGGGACTAGCGGGTCCTACAATGAGCAGTTCTTC. It yields the protein CASSRGTSGSYNEQFF.

The chain joins TRBV6-6 to TRBJ1-6; perhaps TRBD1 as D (6 bases). Germline-derived CDR1 and CDR2 are MNHNY and SVGAGI (reference sequence). With 2 bases removed from V and 10 bases from J, the gap between germline ends came to 12 bases. The CDR3 contains 14 residues. CDR3 amino acids: CASSYGTRGSPLHF. The CDR3 region has the DNA TGTGCCAGCAGTTACGGGACAAGGGGCTCACCCCTCCACTTT.

The V gene is TRBV30, the J gene TRBJ1-3; TRBD1 is a possible D gene (6 bases). Between the trimmed V and J ends, which lost 5 bases and 3 bases, there was a span of 11 bases. Germline values: CDR1 GTSNPN, CDR2 SVGIG (reference sequence). The CDR3 totals 13 residues. CDR3 in amino acids: CAWSTGFGNTIYF. CDR3 in DNA: TGTGCCTGGTCAACAGGGTTTGGAAACACCATATATTTT.

This chain uses TRBV2 with TRBJ1-1; D unresolved. Germline lookup yields CDR1 SNHLY and CDR2 FYNNEI. The CDR3 extends over 15 amino acids. Trimming took off 4 bases at V and 5 bases at J, with 17 bases between the two ends. CDR3 protein: CASSVRGLGKTEAFF. The CDR3 DNA reads TGTGCCAGCAGTGTCCGGGGTTTGGGAAAAACTGAAGCTTTCTTT.

The chain has TRBV4-1 and TRBJ2-3; no definite D call. The germline gives CDR1 MGHRA, CDR2 YSYEKL. CDR3 size: 16 residues. V was trimmed by 1 base and J by 0 bases, leaving 11 bases between them. CDR3 residues: CASSQGRSFSTDTQYF. The CDR3 DNA sequence: TGCGCCAGCAGCCAAGGCCGGAGCTTTAGCACAGATACGCAGTATTTT.

V and J are TRBV5-1 and TRBJ1-4; D is uncertain. V lost 4 bases, J lost 3 bases, and 10 bases lay in between. This CDR3 has 14 amino acids. The V gene's germline CDR1 is SGHRS and CDR2 YFSETQ. Here the CDR3 DNA reads TGCGCCAGCAGCCCCCGCTCGGCTAATGAAAAACTGTTTTTT. Its translation: CASSPRSANEKLFF.

This rearrangement joins TRBV4-1 to TRBJ1-5; the D gene is possibly TRBD1 (6 bases). The CDR3 spans 15 residues. Germline assignment: CDR1 MGHRA and CDR2 YSYEKL. Trimming took 0 bases from V and 8 from J, leaving 14 bases between them. The CDR3 DNA reads TGCGCCAGCAGCCAAGACGGACAGTCTTTTGAGCCCCAGCATTTT. Translated, it gives CASSQDGQSFEPQHF.

The gene calls are TRBV5-5 and TRBJ2-1, with TRBD2 matching 7 bases. Germline CDR1 and CDR2: SGHKS and YYEKEE (reference sequence). The length of the CDR3 is 15 residues. The J segment lost 8 bases and the V segment lost 0 bases, leaving 8 bases of the junction unmatched. CDR3 in DNA: TGTGCCAGCAGCTTGGCCGGGAGGCTATTGGATGAGCAGTTCTTC. The encoded protein is CASSLAGRLLDEQFF.

The chain links TRBV11-3 to TRBJ2-3, with TRBD2 matching over 9 bases. This CDR3 region has 16 residues. Germline CDR1 and CDR2: SGHNT and YENEEA. With 1 base clipped from V and 0 bases from J, the junction kept 2 bases outside the gene matches. Written as DNA, the CDR3 is TGTGCCAGCAGCTTAGGGGCGGGGGGGAGCACAGATACGCAGTATTTT. This encodes CASSLGAGGSTDTQYF.

About this clone: Other DNA sequences within the sample encode an identical CDR3. The chain has TRBV7-2 and TRBJ1-6; D remains ambiguous. Per germline, CDR1 SGHTA and CDR2 FQGNSA. The V and J ends lost 1 base and 5 bases respectively, with 6 bases between them. The CDR3 sequence is 14 residues long. In nucleotides, the CDR3 is TGTGCCAGCAGCTTAGTTCGAGATAATTCACCCCTCCACTTT. Its protein is CASSLVRDNSPLHF.

This clone was seen more than once but under ten times. Different DNA sequences within this sample yield the same CDR3. The chain employs TRBV6-5 and TRBJ2-7; 8 bases fit TRBD1. Looked up from germline, CDR1 is MNHEY and CDR2 is SVGAGI. V gave up 6 bases and J gave up 2 bases; unmatched junction bases: 6. This CDR3 is built from 14 residues. In DNA, the CDR3 is TGTGCCAGCAGAAACCCAGGGGGCGCCTACGAGCAGTACTTC. Its protein is CASRNPGGAYEQYF.

This chain connects TRBV5-1 to TRBJ1-1, with 8 nucleotides matching TRBD1. The CDR3 is 14 amino acids. V lost 3 bases, J lost 4 bases, and 5 bases stayed unmatched. The V gene's germline CDR1 is SGHRS and CDR2 YFSETQ. CDR3 coding DNA: TGCGCCAGCAGCTCCACAGGGGGGGGCACTGAAGCTTTCTTT. It specifies CASSSTGGGTEAFF.

This clone was observed a handful of times. The CDR3 nucleotides read TGTGCCTGGATTATGGGACAGGGGAGGAATGAGCAGTTCTTC. Its translation: CAWIMGQGRNEQFF. The rearrangement links TRBV30 to TRBJ2-1, with 10 bases fitting TRBD1. Germline CDR1 and CDR2: GTSNPN and SVGIG (reference sequence). J lost 7 bases, V lost 4 bases, and 7 bases had no gene match. The CDR3 totals 14 residues.

This clone has just a few counts. The rearrangement uses TRBV6-1 and TRBJ2-2; D unclear. Germline values: CDR1 MNHNS, CDR2 SASEGT. Trimming took 2 bases from V and 1 from J, leaving 5 bases between them. CDR3 length: 14 residues. The CDR3 nucleotides read TGTGCCAGCAGTGAATCGGGGAACACCGGGGAGCTGTTTTTT. Translated: CASSESGNTGELFF.

In this sample, this clone turned up once. The chain combines TRBV7-3 with TRBJ2-3, with D possibly being TRBD2 (5 bases). The CDR3 has 15 residues. Germline lookup yields CDR1 SGHTA and CDR2 FQGTGA. V lost 1 base, J lost 5 bases, and 13 bases lay in between. CDR3: CASSLRSSRGDTQYF. The CDR3 DNA reads TGTGCCAGCAGCTTAAGGTCTAGCCGAGGAGATACGCAGTATTTT.

The chain carries TRBV28 and TRBJ2-2; possible D gene TRBD1, 6 bases. This CDR3 region has 15 residues. Between the trimmed V and J ends, which lost 5 bases and 2 bases, there was a span of 12 bases. Germline CDR1 and CDR2: MDHEN and SYDVKM. CDR3 loop: CASSPQGKNTGELFF. In nucleotides, the CDR3 is TGTGCCAGCAGTCCCCAGGGGAAAAACACCGGGGAGCTGTTTTTT.